These 7 T cell receptor beta chains were all obtained from the same sample, sequenced in a study of shared clonotypes between healthy human individuals. Libraries were prepared by immunoSEQ multiplex PCR; TCRdb keeps only in-frame clonotypes and omits some of them. Counted here are 600,000 to 800,000 clones, around 70% occurring once; the ten biggest clones make up about 1.7%. The sample taken for sequencing was memory CD4+ T cells sorted from blood. Subset indicated: CD45RA-negative fraction. These receptor sequences come from a woman aged 25 to 39 in good health.

The CDR3 DNA follows: TGTGCCAGCAGCTTGGTATGGGGTACAACTGAAGCTTTCTTT. It specifies CASSLVWGTTEAFF. The J gene is TRBJ1-1, the V gene TRBV5-8; D remains unclear. Germline CDR1 reads SGHTS; CDR2 reads YDEGEE. CDR3 length equals 14 residues. V was trimmed by 0 bases and J by 5 bases, leaving 11 bases between them.

This clone came up a few times. The J gene is TRBJ2-7, the V gene TRBV2; a weak D match, TRBD2 (6 bases). Trimming stripped 4 bases from V and 3 bases from J, with 7 bases between. CDR3 length: 12 residues. Germline lookup yields CDR1 SNHLY and CDR2 FYNNEI. CDR3 amino acids: CASSARDYEQYF. Written as DNA, the CDR3 is TGTGCCAGCAGTGCGCGGGACTACGAGCAGTACTTC.

Written as DNA, the CDR3 is TGTGCCAGCAGTAGGGCCAGCCGGAACACTGAAGCTTTCTTT. Protein product: CASSRASRNTEAFF. The rearrangement joins TRBV2 to TRBJ1-1; D gene unclear. CDR3 length equals 14 residues. V was trimmed by 5 bases and J by 1 base, leaving 11 bases between them. The germline gives CDR1 SNHLY, CDR2 FYNNEI.

This chain links TRBV5-8 with TRBJ2-1, with D tentatively TRBD1 or TRBD2 (6 bases each). The V and J ends lost 6 bases and 0 bases respectively, with 16 bases between them. CDR3 length: 16 residues. Germline V gene data show CDR1 as SGHTS and CDR2 as YDEGEE. CDR3 loop: CASKRGRTSSYNEQFF. The CDR3, as DNA: TGTGCCAGCAAACGGGGGCGAACAAGCTCCTACAATGAGCAGTTCTTC.

This clone was seen only once. The rearrangement links TRBV5-1 to TRBJ2-3; D is unclear. This CDR3 has 16 amino acids. Looked up from germline, CDR1 is SGHRS and CDR2 is YFSETQ. Trimming pared 0 bases from V and 0 bases from J, leaving 11 bases between. CDR3 residues: CASSLVGGSSTDTQYF. The CDR3 DNA is TGCGCCAGCAGCTTGGTAGGCGGCTCTAGCACAGATACGCAGTATTTT. Full variable domain (remainder filled in from reference TRBV5-1 and TRBJ2-3): KAGVTQTPRYLIKTRGQQVTLSCSPISGHRSVSWYQQTPGQGLQFLFEYFSETQRNKGNFPGRFSGRQFSNSRSEMNVSTLELGDSALYLCASSLVGGSSTDTQYFGPGTRLTVL.

This chain uses TRBV28 with TRBJ1-2, with 12 bases aligning to TRBD1. The CDR3 is made up of 15 amino acids. Germline V lookup: CDR1 MDHEN, CDR2 SYDVKM. V lost 5 bases to trimming and J lost 8 bases; unmatched junction nucleotides: 9. Here the CDR3 DNA reads TGTGCCAGCAGTCCCCAGGGACAGGGGGCGCGAGGCTACACCTTC. Translating gives CASSPQGQGARGYTF.

A note on this clone: Other DNA sequences within the sample encode an identical CDR3. This CDR3 is CASSERRYNEQFF. The CDR3 bases are TGTGCCAGCAGTGAGAGGCGCTACAATGAGCAGTTCTTC. V and J are TRBV6-1 and TRBJ2-1; D gene ambiguous. The CDR3 is 13 residues long. Germline CDR1 reads MNHNS; CDR2 reads SASEGT. Trimming pared 3 bases from V and 3 bases from J, leaving 6 bases between.